One and the same sample provided the 24 T cell receptor beta chains below, sequenced in a study of metastatic and nonmetastatic thyroid tumors. All patients reached thyroid surgery having received no treatment beforehand. MiXCR re-clonotyped the PCR reads for TCRdb. The profile shows tens of thousands of clones, around an eighth of them singletons. The sample consisted of blood. The receptors were gathered from a female donor with papillary thyroid cancer or a benign thyroid nodule (not recorded which). Some clones in this sample may be carry-over from other donors' samples.

This clone was recorded many times. A much larger clonotype is one base distant, so this may be a read error. J is TRBJ1-5 and V is TRBV19; 12 bases match TRBD1. CDR1 is LNHDA, CDR2 SQIVND, per germline (reference sequence). The CDR3 is 18 amino acids. In DNA, the CDR3 is TGTGCCGGTAGTATAGGTTCGAGGGACAGGGGGCGGAATCAGCCCCAGCATTTT. Its protein is CAGSIGSRDRGRNQPQHF.

The table lists this clone with many counts. J is TRBJ2-1 and V is TRBV20-1; no clear D. The germline V gene encodes CDR1 DFQATT and CDR2 SNEGSKA (reference sequence). Between the trimmed V and J ends, which lost 1 base and 4 bases, there was a span of 8 bases. The CDR3 spans 13 residues. This CDR3 is CSARGALYNEQFF. In DNA form, the CDR3 reads TGCAGTGCTAGAGGGGCGCTTTACAATGAGCAGTTCTTC.

This clone appeared many times. This CDR3 is missing its conserved last phenylalanine or tryptophan, likely due to a read error. The DNA is omitted, as the CDR3 cannot be located on it reliably, and the CDR3 follows TCRdb's listing. The chain carries TRBV2 and TRBJ2-3; no DNA check was done on the table's D call, TRBD2. Germline lookup yields CDR1 SNHLY and CDR2 FYNNEI. The CDR3 has 10 amino acids, counting both end residues. The CDR3 loop reads CASTREDAAG.

This rearrangement joins TRBV9 to TRBJ2-7, with D maybe TRBD2 (6 bases). The ends were cut back, 2 bases at V and 2 bases at J, with 14 bases in the middle. The CDR3 has 15 amino acids. Germline V gives CDR1 SGDLS, CDR2 YYNGEE. The CDR3 here is CASSVGRDEAYEQYF. CDR3 nucleotides: TGTGCCAGCAGCGTGGGGCGGGATGAAGCCTACGAGCAGTACTTC.

This clone occurred many times. The CDR3 region has the DNA TGCAGCGTTGAAGATCTGGTAGTCCAAGAGACCCAGTACTTC. Translated, it gives CSVEDLVVQETQYF. The chain recombines TRBV29-1 with TRBJ2-5; no clear D. CDR3 length equals 14 residues. Germline V CDR1 and CDR2: SQVTM, ANQGSEA. V was shortened by 0 bases and J by 1 base, with 9 bases between the two germline ends.

This clone was picked up many times. The chain links TRBV15 to TRBJ1-1; unclear D gene. Per germline, CDR1 LNHNV and CDR2 YYDKDF (reference sequence). CDR3 length: 14 amino acids. V lost 3 bases, J lost 1 base, and 9 bases lay in between. This CDR3 is CATSSWYKNTEAFF. CDR3 DNA: TGTGCCACCAGCAGTTGGTACAAGAACACTGAAGCTTTCTTT.

Many counts were recorded for this clone. The genes are TRBV30 and TRBJ1-1; D is unresolved. V was pared by 3 bases and J by 7 bases, with 12 bases between. CDR1 is GTSNPN, CDR2 SVGIG, per germline (reference sequence). This CDR3 region has 12 residues. The CDR3 loop reads CAWSLGRLEAFF. The CDR3 DNA reads as TGTGCCTGGAGCCTCGGACGTCTTGAAGCTTTCTTT. The full variable domain, in which reference TRBV30 and TRBJ1-1 provide the parts outside the CDR3, is SQTIHQWPATLVQPVGSPLSLECTVEGTSNPNLYWYRQAAGRGLQLLFYSVGIGQISSEVPQNLSASRPQDRQFILSSKKLLLSDSGFYLCAWSLGRLEAFFGQGTRLTVV.

This clone was detected many times. This CDR3 is also generated by other DNA sequences in the sample. In DNA form, the CDR3 reads TGTGCCAGCACTGCTCGGGACAGGGGAGGTGGGTATCAGCCCCAGCATTTT. This sequence encodes CASTARDRGGGYQPQHF. The rearrangement uses TRBV19 and TRBJ1-5, with 10 bases aligning to TRBD1. The germline V gene encodes CDR1 LNHDA and CDR2 SQIVND (reference sequence). The V segment lost 9 bases and the J segment 5 bases; nucleotides outside the gene matches: 16. The CDR3 is 17 residues long.

The chain has TRBV30 and TRBJ2-2, with D possibly being TRBD1 or TRBD2 (5 bases each). This CDR3 spans 12 amino acids. Trimming removed 4 bases from V and 9 bases from J, with 12 bases in between. The germline V gene encodes CDR1 GTSNPN and CDR2 SVGIG (reference sequence). The DNA of the CDR3 is TGTGCCTGGATGGGGGTGCCCTGGGAGCTGTTTTTT. Protein product: CAWMGVPWELFF.

This clone counts as medium-sized. The chain links TRBV5-1 to TRBJ2-1; 10 bases are a match to TRBD2. Losses at the gene ends were 3 bases for V and 8 bases for J; bases not matched to a gene: 11. The CDR3 sequence is 16 residues long. Per germline, CDR1 SGHRS and CDR2 YFSETQ. In DNA form, the CDR3 reads TGCGCCAGCAGCTGGGGGCCAGCGGGAGGGAGAGATGAGCAGTTCTTC. This translates into CASSWGPAGGRDEQFF.

At least ten counts were recorded for this clone. The J gene is TRBJ2-5, the V gene TRBV11-2; no clear D. CDR1 SGHAT and CDR2 FQNNGV come from the germline V gene. The V end was cut by 1 base, the J end by 4 bases, with 4 bases between. This CDR3 comprises 12 residues. CDR3 amino acids: CASSLGRETQYF. Here the CDR3 DNA reads TGTGCCAGCAGCTTAGGTAGAGAGACCCAGTACTTC.

By share, this clone ranks as medium-sized (0.01 to 0.1%). The V gene is TRBV6-1, the J gene TRBJ1-6, with D possibly matching TRBD1 (5 bases). The CDR3 has 13 amino acids. CDR1 and CDR2 from the germline V gene are MNHNS and SASEGT. V was clipped by 5 bases and J by 9 bases, with 11 bases between them. CDR3 protein: CASSSQGSSPLHF. The CDR3 region has the DNA TGTGCCAGCAGTTCCCAGGGAAGTTCACCCCTCCACTTT.

The sample holds many counts of this clone. A much larger clone lies a single base off, so this may be a read error. CDR3 DNA: TGTGCCACCAGTGACAGACATGCAGAGACCCAGTACTTC. Encoded protein: CATSDRHAETQYF. The chain recombines TRBV24-1 with TRBJ2-5; D is undetermined. V lost 4 bases to trimming and J lost 4 bases, with 9 bases between them. The CDR3 runs to 13 residues. The V gene's germline CDR1 is KGHDR and CDR2 SFDVKD.

This clone has at least ten counts. The J gene is TRBJ1-1, the V gene TRBV10-3; 8 nucleotides line up with TRBD1. Trimming at V came to 11 bases and at J to 1 base, leaving 6 bases not matched to a gene. From germline, CDR1 is ENHRY and CDR2 SYGVKD. This CDR3 contains 13 residues. The CDR3 sequence: CAASGTGNTEAFF. The CDR3, as DNA: TGTGCCGCTTCCGGGACAGGGAACACTGAAGCTTTCTTT.

This clone was seen ten or more times. The gene calls are TRBV27 and TRBJ2-1, with 7 positions matching TRBD1. V trimming: 7 bases; J trimming: 2 bases; junction bases outside the gene matches: 11. The CDR3 covers 16 residues. The V gene's germline CDR1 is MNHEY and CDR2 SMNVEV (reference sequence). DNA for the CDR3: TGTGCCAGCACCCTTCACGGGACAGCAACCTACAATGAGCAGTTCTTC. The encoded protein is CASTLHGTATYNEQFF.

With regard to this clone: One junction end does not reproduce the germline sequence, and a read error may be involved. The chain combines TRBV6-2 or TRBV6-3 with TRBJ2-7; D remains ambiguous. The V gene's germline CDR1 is MNHEY and CDR2 SVGEGT. This CDR3 is built from 11 residues. The CDR3, as DNA: TGTGCCAGCAGTCATCCGAACGAGAAGTACTTC. It codes for CASSHPNEKYF.

This clone was seen repeatedly, ten times or more. The V call is TRBV19, the J call TRBJ2-5; TRBD2 agrees at 14 bases. The CDR3 runs to 16 residues. Germline assignment: CDR1 LNHDA and CDR2 SQIVND (reference sequence). Germline trimming cut 5 bases from V and 3 bases from J; bases unmatched to any gene: 5. The CDR3 coding sequence is TGTGCCAGTAGTGCGGAGGGACTAGCGGGGGAAGAGACCCAGTACTTC. The encoded protein is CASSAEGLAGEETQYF.

This clone showed up just a few times. The junction and the germline gene differ at one end; a read error may be behind it. The chain carries TRBV6-6 and TRBJ1-2; perhaps TRBD1 as D (6 bases). Germline V gene lookup returns CDR1 MNHNY and CDR2 SVGAGI (reference sequence). This CDR3 comprises 16 residues. The CDR3 region is CASIYSMNRDHGVYTF. CDR3 DNA: TGTGCCAGCATTTACTCGATGAACAGGGATCATGGGGTCTACACCTTC.

The chain couples TRBV11-2 to TRBJ1-2, with 8 bases fitting TRBD1. There are 11 residues in the CDR3. CDR1 is SGHAT and CDR2 is FQNNGV in the germline V gene. Trimming removed 6 bases from V and 12 bases from J; junction bases left unmatched: 6. CDR3: CASSPDRGDTF. The CDR3 DNA reads as TGTGCCAGCAGTCCTGACAGGGGAGACACCTTC.

With respect to this clone: The junction and the germline gene differ at one end; a read error may be behind it. The chain has TRBV19 and TRBJ2-2; possibly TRBD1 or TRBD2 for D (5 bases each). This CDR3 spans 16 amino acids. Per germline, CDR1 LNHDA and CDR2 SQIVND (reference sequence). Here the CDR3 DNA reads TGTGCCAGCAGTATTAAGGGCCGGGACGCGAGAGGTGAGCTGTTTTTT. It codes for CASSIKGRDARGELFF.

This clone was seen many times. The chain has TRBV20-1 and TRBJ2-3, with no clear D. V was trimmed by 0 bases and J by 4 bases, leaving 8 bases between them. The CDR3 contains 13 residues. Germline V CDR1 and CDR2: DFQATT, SNEGSKA (reference sequence). The CDR3 protein is CSARDAKADTQYF. CDR3 sequence (DNA): TGCAGTGCTAGAGATGCTAAGGCAGATACGCAGTATTTT.

This clone occurred many times. V usage is TRBV3-1 and J usage is TRBJ2-2; D gene uncertain. V was trimmed by 1 base and J by 1 base, leaving 4 bases between them. CDR1 and CDR2 from the germline V gene are LGHDT and YNNKEL (reference sequence). The CDR3 extends over 14 amino acids. CDR3 coding DNA: TGTGCCAGCAGCCAAGGAGTGAACACCGGGGAGCTGTTTTTT. It codes for CASSQGVNTGELFF.

This clone appeared many times. The gene calls are TRBV6-2 or TRBV6-3 and TRBJ2-2, with 13 bases identical to TRBD2. Germline CDR1 MNHEY, CDR2 SVGEGT. Unmatched junction bases numbered 9, after V lost 6 bases and J lost 5 bases. This CDR3 is built from 17 residues. The CDR3 region has the DNA TGTGCCAGCAGGGAACTAGCGGGAGGGCAGGATACCGGGGAGCTGTTTTTT. Its protein product is CASRELAGGQDTGELFF.

This clone was seen only a few times. The chain recombines TRBV2 with TRBJ2-7, with a tentative D call TRBD1 (5 bases). Deletions cut 5 bases from V and 1 base from J, with 15 bases between. Germline CDR1 is SNHLY and CDR2 is FYNNEI. This CDR3 is 15 amino acids long. The CDR3 here is CASSFRRTPSYEQYF. Here the CDR3 DNA reads TGTGCCAGCAGTTTCCGTCGGACACCTTCCTACGAGCAGTACTTC.